This note documents a single T cell receptor beta chain sequence. This clone was seen more than once but under ten times. Its target antigen remains unknown. No base-level quality is on record; no much larger clone is a single base apart. The cysteine opens and the phenylalanine closes a CDR3 of 16 amino acids. Kept here is only the CDR3 DNA, which spans 48 bases and is read in frame from base 1. A distance of 15 bases separates the germline ends of V and J, which lose 3 bases and 0 bases respectively. CDR1 is given as DFQATT and CDR2 as SNEGSKA, both from the germline V gene (reference sequence). This entry comes from a study of blood T cell repertoires in COVID-19 (TCRdb year 2020). With respect to the entire study: The collaborator samples originated in the United States, Italy and Spain and spanned the acute and convalescent phases of COVID-19. The samples were drawn from the first 160 participants of the ongoing ImmuneRACE study and from about 1,200 subjects provided by 6 global collaborators. Subjects who had been exposed to COVID-19, were actively infected with it, or had recovered from it provided the deeply sampled blood TCRbeta repertoires that made up the dataset. Where HLA class I and class II types were available, the types were taken from metadata supplied by the sample provider, not from assay-based typing. The repertoires were made available in a free public database intended to serve as a resource for research on the immune response to SARS-CoV-2. Sample metadata almost always included a de-identified subject ID, COVID-19 status, age in years and sex. The material from the prospective study consisted of cDNA or gDNA derived from T cells, B-cell-depleted T cells, or PBMCs.

TCRbeta CDR3 regions were amplified from genomic DNA by means of the immunoSEQ Assay, a bias-controlled multiplex PCR. Under the source paper's analysis protocol: The number of nucleated cells in each sample was estimated by amplification of reference gene primers within the assay. Sequence reads were collapsed and filtered to measure the absolute abundance of every unique TCRbeta CDR3 rearrangement. Productive Simpson clonality was computed per sample as the square root of Simpson's diversity index over productive rearrangements. TCRdb provides this immuneACCESS table in a form limited to in-frame rearrangements. Some clones are lacking; in checked studies, under half of them reflect an unresolved V gene, and why the rest are absent is not known. V and J calls and clone size follow that table, whereas D and trimming were derived from the DNA. The sample table holds 100,000 to 150,000 clones, of which 85% to 90% were seen once. Roughly 18% of the sample goes to the ten largest clones.

The full study reports these points: How much clinical and demographic metadata was included differed by source and by participant, and the metadata was provided uncurated.

Collaborating institutions collected whole blood in K2EDTA tubes following their own protocols. For TCRbeta analysis, collaborators shipped samples in one of three forms: frozen whole blood, isolated PBMCs, or DNA extracted from either of those sample types. The source is a man aged 50 to 59 with active or convalescent COVID-19. The V and J genes are TRBV20-1 and TRBJ2-1, with a tentative D gene TRBD2 over 5 matching bases. Sequenced input: peripheral blood. The CDR3 reads CSASREDASSYNEQFF. In nucleotides, the sequence is TGCAGTGCTAGTCGGGAAGACGCTAGCTCCTACAATGAGCAGTTCTTC.